Each of the 20 T cell receptor beta chains below was sequenced from the same sample in a study of T cells after yellow fever vaccination. Each CDR3 protein is one row after TCRdb ran MiXCR on the 5' RACE reads. The sample carries around 310,000 distinct CDR3 sequences, about 8.7% recorded once. Sequenced here: PBMCs, sampled on the day of the first yellow fever vaccination. Receptor source: a man aged 18 to 35 who received the YFV17D yellow fever vaccine.

CDR3 loop: CASSPRFVETQYF. The DNA for the CDR3 is TGTGCCAGCAGCCCTCGGTTCGTAGAGACCCAGTACTTC. The genes are TRBV5-5 and TRBJ2-5, with D hard to call. V was pared by 4 bases and J by 4 bases, with 11 bases between. The germline V gene encodes CDR1 SGHKS and CDR2 YYEKEE (reference sequence). The CDR3 has 13 amino acids.

The sample holds a few counts of this clonotype. The V and J genes are TRBV6-1 and TRBJ1-4, with D tentatively TRBD1 (5 bases). V was pared by 4 bases and J by 7 bases, with 16 bases between. Germline CDR1 is MNHNS and CDR2 is SASEGT. CDR3 length: 15 residues. CDR3 DNA: TGTGCCAGCAGTGGGCCAGGGCCGGGGACTGAAAAACTGTTTTTT. It codes for CASSGPGPGTEKLFF.

This clonotype was counted a few times. The rearrangement joins TRBV7-3 to TRBJ2-1; a possible D gene is TRBD2 (5 bases). The germline V gene encodes CDR1 SGHTA and CDR2 FQGTGA. The CDR3 loop spans 14 amino acids. V was cut by 4 bases and J by 7 bases, with 14 bases left in between. DNA of the CDR3: TGTGCCAGCAGCTACCCGGGATCCCTAAATGAGCAGTTCTTC. Its protein product is CASSYPGSLNEQFF.

This clonotype was found a few times. The chain carries TRBV5-1 and TRBJ1-6; D is unclear. The CDR3 has 15 amino acids. Trimming took 0 bases from V and 8 from J, leaving 12 bases between them. Germline V lookup: CDR1 SGHRS, CDR2 YFSETQ. CDR3 region: CASSLERRIDSPLHF. DNA for the CDR3: TGCGCCAGCAGCTTGGAACGTCGGATTGATTCACCCCTCCACTTT. Full variable domain (outside the CDR3, taken from reference TRBV5-1 and TRBJ1-6): KAGVTQTPRYLIKTRGQQVTLSCSPISGHRSVSWYQQTPGQGLQFLFEYFSETQRNKGNFPGRFSGRQFSNSRSEMNVSTLELGDSALYLCASSLERRIDSPLHFGNGTRLTVT.

The chain uses TRBV20-1 and TRBJ2-2, with TRBD1 matching 7 bases. From germline, CDR1 is DFQATT and CDR2 SNEGSKA (reference sequence). The J segment lost 4 bases and the V segment lost 2 bases, leaving 7 bases of the junction unmatched. The CDR3 is made up of 15 amino acids. CDR3 protein: CSARTPGQSTGELFF. The CDR3 DNA reads TGCAGTGCTAGAACCCCGGGACAGTCCACCGGGGAGCTGTTTTTT.

The J gene is TRBJ1-2, the V gene TRBV6-5, with D possibly TRBD1 on 5 matching bases. This CDR3 is 17 amino acids long. Germline-derived CDR1 and CDR2 are MNHEY and SVGAGI. Trimming took off 0 bases at V and 1 base at J, with 15 bases between the two ends. CDR3 DNA: TGTGCCAGCAGTTACTCCGTTCTACAGGTCCTTAACTATGGCTACACCTTC. Encoded protein: CASSYSVLQVLNYGYTF.

This clonotype was detected a few times. This chain connects TRBV6-1 to TRBJ2-5; D is perhaps TRBD1 (6 bases). V shed 6 bases and J shed 4 bases, with 15 bases lying between them. CDR1 is MNHNS, CDR2 SASEGT, per germline. The CDR3 contains 14 residues. CDR3 loop: CASSIFRGAETQYF. The CDR3 region has the DNA TGTGCCAGCAGCATTTTCAGGGGCGCAGAGACCCAGTACTTC.

This clonotype showed up just a few times. The rearrangement links TRBV12-3 or TRBV12-4 to TRBJ2-3; weak D call: TRBD1 (5 bases). V was pared by 0 bases and J by 9 bases, with 7 bases between. The CDR3 is 12 amino acids. CDR3 nucleotide sequence: TGTGCCAGCAGTTTAGCGCAGGGAACGCAGTATTTT. This encodes CASSLAQGTQYF.

This clonotype was counted ten times or more. The rearrangement links TRBV20-1 to TRBJ2-1; TRBD2 aligns across 15 bases. CDR3 length: 17 residues. Per the germline V gene, CDR1 is DFQATT and CDR2 is SNEGSKA (reference sequence). Germline trimming cut 1 base from V and 2 bases from J; bases unmatched to any gene: 3. The CDR3 is CSARGWTSGGAYNEQFF. The CDR3, as DNA: TGCAGTGCTAGAGGTTGGACTAGCGGGGGGGCCTACAATGAGCAGTTCTTC.

This clonotype occurred many times. The V call is TRBV7-6, the J call TRBJ2-5; 8 bases are shared with TRBD2. The CDR3 sequence is 14 residues long. V lost 4 bases and J lost 3; bases outside the gene matches: 4. The germline V gene encodes CDR1 SGHVS and CDR2 FNYEAQ. The CDR3, as DNA: TGTGCCAGCAGCTCCGGGGGGGGGGAAGAGACCCAGTACTTC. Its protein product is CASSSGGGEETQYF.

V and J are TRBV28 and TRBJ1-2; the D gene is possibly TRBD1 (5 bases). The CDR3 runs 15 residues. Germline V gives CDR1 MDHEN, CDR2 SYDVKM. V shed 6 bases and J shed 5 bases, with 19 bases lying between them. The CDR3 here is CASSLPPGTLYGYTF. As DNA, the CDR3 is TGTGCCAGCAGCCTCCCCCCCGGGACCCTGTATGGCTACACCTTC.

The chain employs TRBV27 and TRBJ2-4; TRBD2 might be the D (5 bases). Germline V gene data show CDR1 as MNHEY and CDR2 as SMNVEV (reference sequence). The CDR3 has 14 amino acids. The V end lost 3 bases, the J end lost 3 bases, and 9 bases lay between the germline ends. CDR3 protein: CASSFRGDKNIQYF. The CDR3 DNA reads TGTGCCAGCAGTTTCCGGGGAGACAAAAACATTCAGTACTTC.

This clonotype was recorded at least ten times. The chain joins TRBV10-3 to TRBJ2-5; maybe TRBD1 (6 bases). The CDR3 length is 12 residues. The germline V gene encodes CDR1 ENHRY and CDR2 SYGVKD. The V end was cut by 8 bases, the J end by 3 bases, with 10 bases between. As DNA, the CDR3 is TGTGCCATCGGGGGACAAAAAGAGACCCAGTACTTC. Translated, it gives CAIGGQKETQYF.

This clonotype was picked up many times. The chain carries TRBV7-9 and TRBJ1-1, with unresolved D. Germline CDR1 is SEHNR and CDR2 is FQNEAQ (reference sequence). The length of the CDR3 is 18 residues. V was trimmed by 6 bases and J by 0 bases, leaving 23 bases between them. DNA of the CDR3: TGTGCCAGCAGTCGAACCGGGTTTCCGCAGCGGTTGAACACTGAAGCTTTCTTT. Its translation: CASSRTGFPQRLNTEAFF.

This chain uses TRBV7-9 with TRBJ2-7; D might be TRBD2 (6 bases). This CDR3 contains 13 residues. V was cut by 4 bases and J by 7 bases, with 14 bases left in between. Germline V gene lookup returns CDR1 SEHNR and CDR2 FQNEAQ (reference sequence). The CDR3 DNA reads TGTGCCAGCAGCTCCGCGGGGTCTGGGGAGCAGTACGTC. This gives the protein CASSSAGSGEQYV.

The chain is built from TRBV7-3 and TRBJ2-6; tentatively, D is TRBD1 (5 bases). Trimming cost V 5 bases and J 2 bases, with 16 bases left between them. CDR1 is SGHTA and CDR2 is FQGTGA in the germline V gene. The CDR3 length is 17 residues. The CDR3 here is CASSLHQGPAGANVLTF. CDR3 sequence (DNA): TGTGCCAGCAGCCTCCATCAGGGTCCGGCTGGGGCCAACGTCCTGACTTTC.

The V and J genes are TRBV4-3 and TRBJ1-1; D is perhaps TRBD1 (5 bases). The V gene lost 0 bases and the J gene lost 11 bases, with 31 bases spanning the gap. The CDR3 length is 19 residues. The germline CDR1 and CDR2 sequences are LGHNA and YSLEER. This CDR3 reads CASSQDGSSRARDLLRAFF. The CDR3 DNA follows: TGCGCCAGCAGCCAAGATGGGTCCTCGAGGGCCAGGGATCTCTTGAGGGCTTTCTTT.

This clonotype showed up many times. The V gene is TRBV30, the J gene TRBJ2-1, with 11 bases matching TRBD2. J gave up 3 bases and V 1 base, and 5 bases lay outside the gene matches. The CDR3 consists of 16 residues. The germline V gene encodes CDR1 GTSNPN and CDR2 SVGIG (reference sequence). CDR3 residues: CAWSGLAGGDYNEQFF. CDR3 bases: TGTGCCTGGAGTGGGCTAGCGGGGGGCGACTACAATGAGCAGTTCTTC.

V is TRBV15 and J is TRBJ2-1; D is uncertain. The CDR3 length is 15 residues. Trimming shortened V by 0 bases and J by 2 bases, and 8 bases separated the two germline ends. Germline V CDR1 and CDR2: LNHNV, YYDKDF (reference sequence). The CDR3 sequence is CATSRDDKPYNEQFF. The CDR3 DNA reads TGTGCCACCAGCAGAGATGATAAACCCTACAATGAGCAGTTCTTC.

The rearrangement links TRBV6-1 to TRBJ2-2; D is possibly TRBD2 (7 bases). This CDR3 spans 15 amino acids. Germline V gene lookup returns CDR1 MNHNS and CDR2 SASEGT. Between the trimmed V and J ends, which lost 11 bases and 1 base, there was a span of 17 bases. CDR3 in amino acids: CAGRGGGGNTGELFF. The CDR3, as DNA: TGTGCCGGGAGGGGGGGCGGGGGGAACACCGGGGAGCTGTTTTTT.